This note documents a single TCR beta chain sequence. What it binds is unknown. The record originates from a study of OX40 agonist ivuxolimab in advanced cancers. Study overall: Partial responses, seen in three patients, involved one hepatocellular carcinoma and two cutaneous melanomas. Study-level results: Clonal expansion from baseline to week 6 occurred in both CD4+ and CD8+ T cells. Among some nonresponders, normalized T-cell clonal expansion was also low.

Germline CDR1 and CDR2: SGHDN and FVKESK. The CDR3 is made up of 13 amino acids. V lost 6 bases and J 2 bases, leaving 10 bases between the germline ends. The table came from immunoSEQ multiplex PCR; TCRdb's copy has only in-frame clones and leaves some out. The table records 20,000 to 25,000 clones, about 80% of them present only once. This TCR was recovered from an adult with an advanced solid tumor such as melanoma, head and neck, liver or kidney cancer. The chain recombines TRBV14 with TRBJ2-5; D uncertain. Sequencing was performed on CD4+ or CD8+ T cells sorted from blood, taken in a trial of the OX40 agonist ivuxolimab. In DNA, the CDR3 is TGTGCCAGCAGACGGGCCTCACAAGAGACCCAGTACTTC. This encodes CASRRASQETQYF.